These 12 T cell receptor beta chains were sequenced from one sample in a study of cytomegalovirus exposure and HLA in healthy donors. The PCR used 60 Vbeta and 13 Jbeta primers. TCRdb keeps only in-frame clones here, not all; method: immunoSEQ multiplex PCR. The sample lists some 150,000 clones; approximately 84% were seen once. What was sequenced was PBMCs. These receptors all come from a woman in her forties or fifties in good health and CMV-seropositive.

V gene TRBV7-9 combines with J gene TRBJ2-7; the match to TRBD2 covers 9 bases. The CDR3 has 14 amino acids. Germline-derived CDR1 and CDR2 are SEHNR and FQNEAQ (reference sequence). The trim removed 5 bases at V and 5 bases at J, leaving 7 bases unmatched. The CDR3 DNA sequence: TGTGCCAGCAGCCTTAGCGGGAGTCGGGACGAGCAGTACTTC. It is translated as CASSLSGSRDEQYF.

The chain joins TRBV6-4 to TRBJ2-1; D may be TRBD2 (6 bases). Germline V gives CDR1 MRHNA, CDR2 SNTAGT. This CDR3 region has 16 residues. V lost 0 bases, J lost 3 bases, and 12 bases lay in between. The CDR3 spells CASSDSTSAVYNEQFF. DNA for the CDR3: TGTGCCAGCAGTGACTCGACTAGTGCAGTCTACAATGAGCAGTTCTTC.

The chain couples TRBV19 to TRBJ1-5; 8 bases agree with TRBD1. Germline values: CDR1 LNHDA, CDR2 SQIVND (reference sequence). J was trimmed by 16 bases and V by 5 bases; bases with no gene match: 25. CDR3 length equals 17 residues. CDR3 sequence (DNA): TGTGCCAGTAGTTCACGGACAGGGAGGGGGTCAGCCCCCGGTCTACATTTT. The encoded protein is CASSSRTGRGSAPGLHF. Drawing the rest from reference TRBV19 and TRBJ1-5, the complete variable domain is DGGITQSPKYLFRKEGQNVTLSCEQNLNHDAMYWYRQDPGQGLRLIYYSQIVNDFQKGDIAEGYSVSREKKESFPLTVTSAQKNPTAFYLCASSSRTGRGSAPGLHFGDGTRLSIL.

V is TRBV29-1 and J is TRBJ1-3, with 9 bases fitting TRBD1. Germline V gives CDR1 SQVTM, CDR2 ANQGSEA. This CDR3 has 13 residues. The ends lost 4 bases at V and 2 bases at J; junction bases unmatched: 0. In DNA form, the CDR3 reads TGCAGCGTTGGACAGGGGGCTGGAAACACCATATATTTT. This encodes CSVGQGAGNTIYF.

This chain uses TRBV5-1 with TRBJ1-2; D gene uncertain. The CDR3 runs to 12 residues. V was shortened by 1 base and J by 8 bases, with 9 bases between the two germline ends. Germline V CDR1 and CDR2: SGHRS, YFSETQ. CDR3 coding DNA: TGCGCCAGCAGCTTGTATGAGGCCGGCTACACCTTC. It yields the protein CASSLYEAGYTF.

The rearrangement links TRBV5-4 to TRBJ1-6; TRBD1 agrees at 8 bases. CDR1 and CDR2 (germline): SGHNT, YYREEE (reference sequence). The CDR3 loop spans 15 amino acids. Unmatched junction bases numbered 4, after V lost 2 bases and J lost 6 bases. The CDR3 reads CASSFAQGANSPLHF. CDR3 DNA: TGTGCCAGCAGCTTCGCTCAGGGGGCTAATTCACCCCTCCACTTT.

This chain links TRBV18 with TRBJ1-2; 10 bases align to TRBD1. The V gene's germline CDR1 is KGHSH and CDR2 LQKENI. This CDR3 spans 16 amino acids. V was clipped by 6 bases and J by 3 bases; unmatched bases: 10. CDR3 amino acids: CASSGTGARSDYGYTF. CDR3 in DNA: TGTGCCAGCTCGGGGACAGGGGCAAGAAGTGACTATGGCTACACCTTC.

This chain links TRBV7-2 with TRBJ1-1; D uncertain. Germline CDR1 and CDR2: SGHTA and FQGNSA. The CDR3 has 13 residues. Trimming took 2 bases from V and 3 from J, leaving 7 bases between them. The DNA of the CDR3 is TGTGCCAGCAGCTTACCACGGGACACTGAAGCTTTCTTT. Protein product: CASSLPRDTEAFF.

The rearrangement uses TRBV6-1 and TRBJ1-1; D is unclear. The CDR3 totals 14 residues. From germline, CDR1 is MNHNS and CDR2 SASEGT. V gave up 4 bases and J gave up 1 base, with 10 bases separating them. The CDR3 is CASSVVQTNTEAFF. The CDR3 region has the DNA TGTGCCAGCAGTGTGGTACAGACGAACACTGAAGCTTTCTTT.

The chain uses TRBV7-2 and TRBJ2-6; 10 nucleotides agree with TRBD1. Losses at the gene ends were 1 base for V and 2 bases for J; bases not matched to a gene: 2. CDR1 is SGHTA, CDR2 FQGNSA, per germline. This CDR3 is built from 17 residues. The CDR3 is CASSLVGQGAGANVLTF. The CDR3 bases are TGTGCCAGCAGCTTAGTAGGACAGGGGGCTGGGGCCAACGTCCTGACTTTC.

This clone has a handful of counts. This chain links TRBV5-1 with TRBJ1-2; 9 bases map to TRBD1. The junction had 2 bases not matched to a gene; V was cut back by 0 bases and J by 5 bases. This CDR3 is built from 14 residues. Germline V gene data show CDR1 as SGHRS and CDR2 as YFSETQ. The CDR3 region has the DNA TGCGCCAGCAGCTTGGACAGGGGGCATTATGGCTACACCTTC. Its protein is CASSLDRGHYGYTF.

CDR3 coding DNA: TGTGCCAGCAGCAGGAGGAGCGATTCCTACGAGCAGTACTTC. Residues: CASSRRSDSYEQYF. V gene TRBV27 combines with J gene TRBJ2-7; D may be TRBD2 (5 bases). Trimming stripped 6 bases from V and 1 base from J, with 13 bases between. Germline lookup yields CDR1 MNHEY and CDR2 SMNVEV (reference sequence). CDR3 length: 14 amino acids.